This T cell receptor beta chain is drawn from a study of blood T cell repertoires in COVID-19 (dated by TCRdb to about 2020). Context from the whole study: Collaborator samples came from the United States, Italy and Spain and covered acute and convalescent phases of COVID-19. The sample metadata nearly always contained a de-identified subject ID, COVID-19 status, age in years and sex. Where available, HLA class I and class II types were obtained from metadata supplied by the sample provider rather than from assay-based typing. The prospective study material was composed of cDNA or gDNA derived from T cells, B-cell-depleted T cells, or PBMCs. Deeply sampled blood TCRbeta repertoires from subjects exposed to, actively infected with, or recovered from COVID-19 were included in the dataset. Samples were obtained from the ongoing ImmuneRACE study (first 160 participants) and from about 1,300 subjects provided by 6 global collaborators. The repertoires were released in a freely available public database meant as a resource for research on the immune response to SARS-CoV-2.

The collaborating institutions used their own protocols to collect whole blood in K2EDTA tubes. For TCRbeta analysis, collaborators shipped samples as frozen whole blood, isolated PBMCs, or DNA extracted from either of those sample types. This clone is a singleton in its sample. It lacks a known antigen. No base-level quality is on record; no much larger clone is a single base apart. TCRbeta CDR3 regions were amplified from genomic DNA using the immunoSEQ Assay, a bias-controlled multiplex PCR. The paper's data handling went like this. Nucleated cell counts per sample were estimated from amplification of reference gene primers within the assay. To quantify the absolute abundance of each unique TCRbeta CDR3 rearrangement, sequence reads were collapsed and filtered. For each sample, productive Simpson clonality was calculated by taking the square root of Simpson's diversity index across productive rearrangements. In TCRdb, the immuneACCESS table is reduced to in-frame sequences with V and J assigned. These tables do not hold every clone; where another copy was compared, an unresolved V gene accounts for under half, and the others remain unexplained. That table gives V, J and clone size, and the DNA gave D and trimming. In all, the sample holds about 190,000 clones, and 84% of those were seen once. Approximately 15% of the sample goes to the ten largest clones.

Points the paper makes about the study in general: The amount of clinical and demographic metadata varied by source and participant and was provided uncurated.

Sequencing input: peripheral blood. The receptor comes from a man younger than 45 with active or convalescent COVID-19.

The bases read TGCGCCAGCAGCCAAGACGCGACTAGCGGGAGGCGGACCTACGAGCAGTACTTC. The translation is CASSQDATSGRRTYEQYF. Recombination linked TRBV4-1 to TRBJ2-7; TRBD2 matches 13 bases in the middle. Here V drops 0 bases and J drops 2 bases, and the junction holds 7 bases not matched to any gene. The germline V gene gives CDR1 as MGHRA and CDR2 as YSYEKL. Counted from cysteine to phenylalanine, this CDR3 has 18 amino acids. CDR3 DNA only is kept here, 54 bases in frame from base 1.